These T cell receptor beta chains were read from a single sample in a study of cytomegalovirus exposure and HLA in healthy donors. Clones were sequenced by immunoSEQ multiplex PCR, and TCRdb holds only the in-frame ones, with some missing. The sample consists of some 120,000 clones, 73% of them appearing once. The sample taken for sequencing was PBMCs. All receptors come from a woman in her thirties or forties in good health and CMV-seronegative. Each CDR3 is given without its conserved first and last residue. D genes are given only for firm matches. Where a row states a size, it is once, few, many or the class of an expanded clone; other rows omit it.

v_gene	d_gene	abundance	CDR3aa
TRBV28	TRBD1	NA	ASSTGGRLISYGYT
TRBV5-8	NA	NA	ASSAVATDSSYEQY
TRBV19	TRBD2	NA	ASTRLAGSYTGELF
TRBV19	NA	NA	ASSTGQPNTEAF
TRBV28	NA	NA	ASFGGYGYT
TRBV6-5	NA	NA	ASSYWGGDTEAF
TRBV19	NA	NA	ASSSRGRGNDNEQF
TRBV4-2	TRBD1	NA	ASSYSVGQGYEQY
TRBV6-5	NA	NA	ASSELGQGGETQY
TRBV4-2	NA	few	AAQGGNYGYT
TRBV7-9	NA	NA	ASSSGVGTGELF
TRBV28	TRBD1	NA	ASDRDRGGPVQF
TRBV7-9	NA	NA	ASSSSVFYEQY
TRBV7-2	TRBD1	NA	ASSAGQGAPRPRHGYT
TRBV18	NA	once	ASSPRSFEAGNTIY
TRBV15	NA	NA	ATSRDRDGLTYEQY
TRBV7-9	TRBD1	NA	ASRPTGGTGYEQY
TRBV2	NA	NA	ASSRLHADTQY
TRBV5-1	TRBD1	NA	ASGQGTGYHEQY
TRBV5-5	TRBD2	NA	ASSLLAGGHETQY
TRBV2	NA	NA	ASALGGLGNIQY
TRBV5-4	TRBD2	NA	ASRGLAGVTDTQY
TRBV19	NA	NA	ASSIATERRAF
TRBV13	NA	NA	ATRPGKGSRGRYGYT
TRBV13	TRBD2	NA	ASRPGREGAGELF
TRBV28	NA	NA	ASSFTSSGNTIY
TRBV2	NA	few	ASSARGGGLFGS
TRBV4-3	NA	few	ASSQDAGTTGNTIY
TRBV30	TRBD1	few	AWSPRTGRETEKLF
TRBV18	TRBD1	NA	ASSPTGVNTEAF
TRBV28	TRBD1	few	ASSWGQGWYEQY
TRBV7-2	NA	NA	ASSLAGALGYT
TRBV4-1	NA	NA	ASSRLAGEQF
TRBV6-5	TRBD1	NA	ASSRTGGYNEQF
TRBV5-4	NA	NA	ATRATRDNSPLH
TRBV7-8	TRBD2	NA	ASSFSGPTLTWEQY
TRBV30	NA	NA	AWEFTDTQY
TRBV7-2	NA	NA	ASNLGLGETQY
TRBV7-9	TRBD2	NA	ASIWDYRTDTQY
TRBV7-8	NA	NA	ASSRTTDSSFTDTQY
TRBV18	NA	NA	ASSPTRAYEQY
TRBV5-1	TRBD1	NA	ASSLGQGPGKLF
TRBV6-5	NA	NA	ASSFQLNTGELF
TRBV6-5	NA	NA	ASRTDGGETQY
TRBV27	TRBD1	NA	ASSLTGTGGYT
TRBV5-1	NA	NA	ASSLEGLARGETQY
TRBV5-1	TRBD2	NA	ASSTLAGGRNEQF
TRBV6-1	NA	few	ASIWTGGSNQPQH
TRBV11-3	TRBD1	NA	ASSSTTGQGRDEQY
TRBV6-1	NA	NA	ASSEQTAANYGYT